These 19 T cell receptor beta chains originate from one sample sequenced in a study of cytomegalovirus exposure and HLA in healthy donors. Amplification used 60 Vbeta primers and 13 Jbeta primers. Some clones are missing from TCRdb's copy, which holds only in-frame ones; the method was immunoSEQ multiplex PCR. The sample shows about 190,000 clones, over 75% of them seen only once. The specimen sequenced was PBMCs. The origin of the receptors is a man aged 50 to 59 in good health and CMV-seronegative.

This clone was detected only a few times. The chain joins TRBV19 to TRBJ1-5; tentative D call: TRBD1 (6 bases). The CDR3 runs 15 residues. The germline V gene encodes CDR1 LNHDA and CDR2 SQIVND (reference sequence). V lost 7 bases and J 5 bases, leaving 18 bases between the germline ends. The CDR3, as DNA: TGTGCCAGTATGAAGGGAGGGGGGGCTCATCAGCCCCAGCATTTT. Its translation: CASMKGGGAHQPQHF.

CDR3 region: CASSVILGPTDTQYF. The CDR3, as DNA: TGCGCCAGCAGCGTAATACTAGGGCCCACAGATACGCAGTATTTT. The chain combines TRBV5-1 with TRBJ2-3; maybe TRBD2 (5 bases). Trimming pared 4 bases from V and 2 bases from J, leaving 14 bases between. Germline assignment: CDR1 SGHRS and CDR2 YFSETQ. There are 15 residues in the CDR3. Filled out from reference TRBV5-1 and TRBJ2-3, the complete variable domain reads KAGVTQTPRYLIKTRGQQVTLSCSPISGHRSVSWYQQTPGQGLQFLFEYFSETQRNKGNFPGRFSGRQFSNSRSEMNVSTLELGDSALYLCASSVILGPTDTQYFGPGTRLTVL.

This clone was seen a few times. The chain has TRBV27 and TRBJ2-3; D is uncertain. V lost 6 bases to trimming and J lost 0 bases, with 13 bases between them. The CDR3 extends over 15 amino acids. Per the germline V gene, CDR1 is MNHEY and CDR2 is SMNVEV (reference sequence). The CDR3 DNA follows: TGTGCCAGCAGCTTCCGGCAGACTAGCACAGATACGCAGTATTTT. It translates to CASSFRQTSTDTQYF.

The DNA of the CDR3 is TGTGCCAGCAGGCCCTCCGGACTAAGGGCACCCCTCCACTTT. It is translated as CASRPSGLRAPLHF. The rearrangement uses TRBV11-2 and TRBJ1-6; D is undetermined. Germline V gene data show CDR1 as SGHAT and CDR2 as FQNNGV. The ends were cut back, 6 bases at V and 11 bases at J, with 17 bases in the middle. This CDR3 is 14 amino acids long.

V is TRBV28 and J is TRBJ1-5; 9 bases align to TRBD1. Germline-derived CDR1 and CDR2 are MDHEN and SYDVKM. The CDR3 covers 15 residues. The ends lost 8 bases at V and 6 bases at J; junction bases unmatched: 11. CDR3 in amino acids: CASGSAGTGIQPQHF. The CDR3, as DNA: TGTGCCAGCGGATCGGCCGGGACAGGGATTCAGCCCCAGCATTTT.

The chain couples TRBV30 to TRBJ2-5, with a weak D call TRBD2 (6 bases). This CDR3 has 13 residues. The V end lost 4 bases, the J end lost 4 bases, and 13 bases lay between the germline ends. Germline CDR1 GTSNPN, CDR2 SVGIG (reference sequence). The CDR3 protein is CAWNRQGGETQYF. CDR3 DNA sequence: TGTGCCTGGAACCGCCAGGGAGGAGAGACCCAGTACTTC.

The chain's CDR3 is CASSQDRTGPSYEQYF. CDR3 coding DNA: TGCGCCAGCAGCCAAGATCGGACAGGGCCCTCCTACGAGCAGTACTTC. The chain combines TRBV4-3 with TRBJ2-7, with 8 positions matching TRBD1. The ends lost 0 bases at V and 0 bases at J; junction bases unmatched: 4. Germline-derived CDR1 and CDR2 are LGHNA and YSLEER. The CDR3 is 16 residues long.

A single count supports this clone. Relative to the germline gene, one junction end is altered; a read error may explain this. This chain joins TRBV6-6 and TRBJ1-5; D gene ambiguous. The CDR3 is made up of 15 amino acids. The germline V gene has CDR1 MNHNY and CDR2 SVGAGI (reference sequence). CDR3 nucleotide sequence: TGTGCCGGCAGTTATTCCGACGGCGGGAATCAGCCCCAGCATTTT. Encoded protein: CAGSYSDGGNQPQHF.

The gene calls are TRBV6-5 and TRBJ2-7; D may be TRBD2 (6 bases). Germline values: CDR1 MNHEY, CDR2 SVGAGI. This CDR3 contains 13 residues. The V gene lost 6 bases and the J gene lost 4 bases, with 13 bases spanning the gap. The CDR3 is CASSPQAGYEQYF. CDR3 coding DNA: TGTGCCAGCAGCCCCCAGGCGGGGTACGAGCAGTACTTC.

This rearrangement joins TRBV6-5 to TRBJ1-2; weak D call: TRBD1 (6 bases). Germline CDR1 MNHEY, CDR2 SVGAGI. V gave up 5 bases and J gave up 8 bases, with 18 bases separating them. This CDR3 has 14 residues. The CDR3 loop is CASSRHRAQEGYTF. CDR3 nucleotides: TGTGCCAGCAGTCGACACAGGGCCCAGGAGGGCTACACCTTC.

The V and J genes are TRBV9 and TRBJ1-1, with D hard to call. Germline CDR1 reads SGDLS; CDR2 reads YYNGEE. V lost 3 bases, J lost 1 base, and 7 bases lay in between. The CDR3 consists of 13 residues. The CDR3 loop reads CASSARPNTEAFF. Here the CDR3 DNA reads TGTGCCAGCAGCGCGCGGCCGAACACTGAAGCTTTCTTT.

CDR3 sequence reads: CASSYQKRAGEQYF. The CDR3 DNA reads as TGTGCCAGCAGTTACCAGAAACGCGCAGGCGAGCAGTACTTC. V gene TRBV6-5 combines with J gene TRBJ2-5, with D unresolved. The end of the DNA fits TRBJ2-7 better, so the J call may be wrong. Germline CDR1 and CDR2: MNHEY and SVGAGI. The CDR3 is made up of 14 amino acids.

V is TRBV9 and J is TRBJ2-1; 9 bases align to TRBD2. V was pared by 0 bases and J by 5 bases, with 6 bases of the junction left unmatched. This CDR3 comprises 16 residues. Germline V gene sequence: CDR1 SGDLS, CDR2 YYNGEE. CDR3 residues: CASSVERLAEDNEQFF. CDR3 sequence (DNA): TGTGCCAGCAGCGTAGAGAGACTAGCGGAGGACAATGAGCAGTTCTTC.

This sequence joins TRBV6-6 and TRBJ1-1; D uncertain. The CDR3 length is 15 residues. The V gene lost 4 bases and the J gene lost 1 base, with 13 bases spanning the gap. The germline V gene has CDR1 MNHNY and CDR2 SVGAGI (reference sequence). In DNA form, the CDR3 reads TGTGCCAGCAGTTGGGCCGTAAGCGGGAACACTGAAGCTTTCTTT. This sequence encodes CASSWAVSGNTEAFF.

The J gene is TRBJ2-1, the V gene TRBV11-3, with 7 bases lining up with TRBD1. Germline CDR1 is SGHNT and CDR2 is YENEEA. This CDR3 has 16 amino acids. V trimming: 5 bases; J trimming: 12 bases; junction bases outside the gene matches: 19. DNA for the CDR3: TGTGCCAGCAGCCGATCGGACAGGATTGACGCTGGCGGGCAGTTCTTC. Protein: CASSRSDRIDAGGQFF.

This rearrangement joins TRBV19 to TRBJ2-7; 8 positions agree with TRBD1. V shed 3 bases and J 2 bases; nucleotides not matched to a gene: 3. CDR3 size: 14 residues. Germline-derived CDR1 and CDR2 are LNHDA and SQIVND (reference sequence). This CDR3 is CASSIRGRTYEQYF. The CDR3 coding sequence is TGTGCCAGTAGTATCAGGGGGCGGACCTACGAGCAGTACTTC.

This chain links TRBV5-1 with TRBJ1-3, with a tentative D call TRBD1 (6 bases). This CDR3 is built from 15 residues. Germline V gene data show CDR1 as SGHRS and CDR2 as YFSETQ. The V gene lost 1 base and the J gene lost 4 bases, with 12 bases spanning the gap. The DNA of the CDR3 is TGCGCCAGCAGCTTGACGGGGGGCGGCGGAAACACCATATATTTT. This translates into CASSLTGGGGNTIYF. The full variable domain, with the rest looked up from reference TRBV5-1 and TRBJ1-3, is KAGVTQTPRYLIKTRGQQVTLSCSPISGHRSVSWYQQTPGQGLQFLFEYFSETQRNKGNFPGRFSGRQFSNSRSEMNVSTLELGDSALYLCASSLTGGGGNTIYFGEGSWLTVV.

The gene calls are TRBV5-1 and TRBJ1-5; 9 positions agree with TRBD1. The V and J ends lost 5 bases and 5 bases, in that order; junction bases with no gene match: 2. The CDR3 consists of 13 residues. Germline CDR1 and CDR2: SGHRS and YFSETQ. CDR3 sequence: CASRWDRDQPQHF. CDR3 DNA sequence: TGCGCCAGCAGGTGGGACAGGGATCAGCCCCAGCATTTT.

This chain joins TRBV29-1 and TRBJ1-1; D possibly corresponds to TRBD1 (5 bases). The V and J ends lost 4 bases and 1 base respectively, with 10 bases between them. CDR3 size: 13 residues. Germline V gives CDR1 SQVTM, CDR2 ANQGSEA. Here the CDR3 reads CSVVRGTNTEAFF. Written as DNA, the CDR3 is TGCAGCGTTGTGCGGGGCACGAACACTGAAGCTTTCTTT.